Detailed here is one T cell receptor (beta chain). Its matching antigen is unknown. The sample comes from a study of cytomegalovirus exposure and HLA in healthy donors. Study-level information: A prior study identified just under 120 million unique TCR beta sequences from some 180 million T cells.

Study findings and constraints: TCR beta chains associated with HLA were, in a later analysis, more clonally expanded than equally common others. Rare sequences made up most TCRs, while some public TCRs were found in many donors.

The CDR3 runs to 12 residues. Germline CDR1 is MNHEY and CDR2 is SVGAGI. Trimming took 2 bases from V and 13 from J, leaving 12 bases between them. Amplification used 60 Vbeta primers and 13 Jbeta primers. Sequencing used immunoSEQ multiplex PCR; TCRdb keeps in-frame clones, though not all of them. This sample's table has 200,000 or so clones. The rearrangement links TRBV6-5 to TRBJ2-1; tentatively, D is TRBD1 (5 bases). The sequenced material came from PBMCs. This receptor was obtained from a boy aged 5 to 17 in good health and CMV-seronegative. The CDR3 DNA reads as TGTGCCAGCAGTTACGACAGTCCAGCACAGTTCTTC. Translation gives CASSYDSPAQFF.